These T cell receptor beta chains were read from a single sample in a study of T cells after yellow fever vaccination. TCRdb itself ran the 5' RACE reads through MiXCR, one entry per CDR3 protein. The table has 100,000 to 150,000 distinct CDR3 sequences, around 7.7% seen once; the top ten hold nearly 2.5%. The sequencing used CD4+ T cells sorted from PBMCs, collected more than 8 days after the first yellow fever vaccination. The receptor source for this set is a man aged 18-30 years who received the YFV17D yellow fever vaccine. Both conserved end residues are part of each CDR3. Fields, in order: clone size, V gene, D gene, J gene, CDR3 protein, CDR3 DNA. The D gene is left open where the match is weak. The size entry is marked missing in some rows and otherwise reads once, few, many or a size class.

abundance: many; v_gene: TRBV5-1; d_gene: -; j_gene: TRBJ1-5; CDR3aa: CASSLEGHQPQHF; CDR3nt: TGCGCCAGCAGCTTGGAAGGTCATCAGCCCCAGCATTTT
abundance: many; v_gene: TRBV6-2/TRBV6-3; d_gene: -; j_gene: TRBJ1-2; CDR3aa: CASSKQGSGYTF; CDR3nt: TGTGCCAGCAGCAAACAGGGTTCTGGCTACACCTTC
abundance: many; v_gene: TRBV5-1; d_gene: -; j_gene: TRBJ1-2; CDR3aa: CASSLAAQWEGYGYTF; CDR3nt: TGCGCCAGCAGCTTGGCCGCCCAGTGGGAAGGCTATGGCTACACCTTC
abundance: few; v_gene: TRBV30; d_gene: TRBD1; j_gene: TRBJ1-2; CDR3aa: CAWRGDREVSTF; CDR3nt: TGTGCCTGGAGGGGGGACAGGGAGGTCAGCACCTTC
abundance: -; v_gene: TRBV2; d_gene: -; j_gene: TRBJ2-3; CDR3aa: CASIGAGTDTQYF; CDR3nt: TGTGCCAGCATCGGGGCCGGGACAGATACGCAGTATTTT
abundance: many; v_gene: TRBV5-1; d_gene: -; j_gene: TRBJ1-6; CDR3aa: CASSWGWREDSPLHF; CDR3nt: TGCGCCAGCAGCTGGGGGTGGAGGGAGGACTCACCCCTCCACTTT
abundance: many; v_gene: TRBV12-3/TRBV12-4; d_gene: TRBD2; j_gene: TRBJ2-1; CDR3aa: CASSPETSGGVEQFF; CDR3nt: TGTGCCAGCAGTCCTGAGACTAGCGGGGGAGTTGAGCAGTTCTTC
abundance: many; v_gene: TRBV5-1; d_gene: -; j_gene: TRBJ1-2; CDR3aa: CASSEEYQTNYGYTF; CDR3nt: TGCGCCAGCAGCGAGGAGTATCAAACAAACTATGGCTACACCTTC
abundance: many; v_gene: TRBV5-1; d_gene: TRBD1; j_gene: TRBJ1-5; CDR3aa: CASSDTGGDQPQHF; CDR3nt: TGCGCCAGCAGCGATACAGGGGGGGATCAGCCCCAGCATTTT
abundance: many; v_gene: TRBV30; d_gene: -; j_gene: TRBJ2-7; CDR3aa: CAWSSPGLQYF; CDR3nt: TGTGCCTGGAGTTCCCCAGGGTTACAGTACTTC
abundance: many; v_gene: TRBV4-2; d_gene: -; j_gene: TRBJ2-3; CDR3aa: CASSQDVRGHGNTQYF; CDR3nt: TGTGCCAGCAGCCAAGACGTCCGGGGGCACGGGAATACGCAGTATTTT
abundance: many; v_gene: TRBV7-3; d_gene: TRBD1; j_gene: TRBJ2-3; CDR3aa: CASSLDRTSTDTQYF; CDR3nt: TGCGCCAGCAGCTTGGACAGGACCAGCACAGATACGCAGTATTTT